The clone carrying this TCR beta chain was observed a few times. What it recognizes is unknown. The sample belongs to a study of blood T cells in healthy people across ages. Regarding the study as a whole: Roughly linear declines in TCR beta diversity per million T cells occurred with age.

Then a second PCR, running roughly 7 to 11 cycles, was carried out with a sample-barcoded 5' primer and a J-beta primer mix. TCRdb fed the 5' RACE reads into MiXCR, producing one record per CDR3 protein. The sample holds some 1.5 million distinct CDR3 sequences, 28% seen once. What was sequenced was blood. The receptor comes from a woman in her twenties or thirties in good health.

The CDR3 DNA reads TGTGCCAGCAGTAGCGGACAGGCTGTGAGTCAGTTCTTC. The encoded protein is CASSSGQAVSQFF. The chain has TRBV28 and TRBJ2-1; TRBD1 agrees at 7 bases. Germline lookup yields CDR1 MDHEN and CDR2 SYDVKM. The V and J ends lost 5 bases and 13 bases, in that order; junction bases with no gene match: 11. CDR3 length: 13 amino acids.